These 2 T cell receptor beta chains originate from one sample sequenced in a study of cytomegalovirus exposure and HLA in healthy donors. The PCR contained 60 Vbeta and 13 Jbeta primers. Sequencing was performed with immunoSEQ multiplex PCR; in TCRdb, only in-frame clones are kept and a portion is missing. The data hold almost 95,000 clones, with around 66% observed a single time. Sequences were obtained from PBMCs. All receptors derive from a man aged 25-40 years in good health and CMV-seronegative.

V and J are TRBV6-1 and TRBJ2-7; 7 bases map to TRBD1. With V trimmed by 2 bases and J by 11 bases, 15 bases remained unmatched. There are 15 residues in the CDR3. Germline assignment: CDR1 MNHNS and CDR2 SASEGT. CDR3 sequence reads: CASSEMPRDSKGKYF. CDR3 nucleotide sequence: TGTGCCAGCAGTGAAATGCCCCGGGACAGTAAAGGAAAGTACTTC.

This clone was seen more than once but under ten times. The chain uses TRBV2 and TRBJ1-2; D remains ambiguous. CDR3 length: 12 residues. Germline V gene data show CDR1 as SNHLY and CDR2 as FYNNEI. Trimming shortened V by 0 bases and J by 8 bases, and 7 bases separated the two germline ends. The chain's CDR3 is CASSEAKFGYTF. The CDR3 DNA reads as TGTGCCAGCAGTGAAGCTAAATTCGGCTACACCTTC.